Listed below are T cell receptor beta chains from one sample, sequenced in a study of blood T cell repertoires in COVID-19. TCRdb keeps only in-frame clones here, not all; method: immunoSEQ multiplex PCR. The sample records roughly 78,000 clones, approximately 89% being singletons. Material for sequencing was peripheral blood. The receptors come from a woman aged 55-69 years with acute or convalescent COVID-19. Each CDR3 is given without its conserved first and last residue.

TRBJ1-5 TRBV28 ASSGGTGWNQPQH
TRBJ2-7 TRBV12-3/TRBV12-4 ASGSGAYEQY
TRBJ2-2 TRBV7-3 ASSLTGPGELF
TRBJ1-4 TRBV18 ASSPPSANEKLF
TRBJ1-5 TRBV3-1/TRBV3-2 ASSQTVSNQPQH
TRBJ2-3 TRBV6-5 ASSSWSGEVDTQY
TRBJ2-6 TRBV5-4 ASSPRRNSGANVLT
TRBJ2-5 TRBV12-3/TRBV12-4 ASSPIGETQY
TRBJ2-5 TRBV6-5 ASSPGTGETQY
TRBJ2-5 TRBV11-2 ASSLDAGSRGTQY
TRBJ1-4 TRBV6-6 ASSYTGDEKLF
TRBJ2-7 TRBV7-2 ASSLEITSGGIEQY
TRBJ2-2 TRBV18 ASSPPGQGAIGELF
TRBJ1-5 TRBV6-2/TRBV6-3 ASSYFPTGMNQPQH
TRBJ1-1 TRBV3-1/TRBV3-2 ASSQESAGPSAF
TRBJ2-3 TRBV4-3 ASKRTSETDTQY
TRBJ2-2 TRBV5-1 ASSFGVANTGELF
TRBJ1-3 TRBV6-1 ASSERDRGVDTIY
TRBJ1-2 TRBV4-3 ASSQDRRGDYGYT
TRBJ1-6 TRBV10-3 ATEGSYNSPLH
TRBJ2-5 TRBV9 ASSVNGDRETQY
TRBJ2-3 TRBV30 AWSVEGGPDTQY
TRBJ2-7 TRBV7-9 ASSLAAYEQY
TRBJ2-7 TRBV18 ASSQEIPGQGARYEQY
TRBJ2-7 TRBV21-1 ASTETRDRGCYEQY
TRBJ1-1 TRBV7-9 ASSLAVGQSTEAF
TRBJ2-2 TRBV6-1 ASSELAGNTGELF
TRBJ2-3 TRBV24-1 ATSEPGTGLDTQY
TRBJ2-7 TRBV7-3 ASSSGAGPYEQY
TRBJ2-1 TRBV20-1 SAIQNEQF
TRBJ1-5 TRBV6-1 ASSGRDSLYYSNQPQH
TRBJ2-7 TRBV11-2 ASSLGASSYEQY
TRBJ1-2 TRBV4-3 ASSQALGQPYGYT
TRBJ2-5 TRBV29-1 SVDTQLQETQY
TRBJ2-7 TRBV7-2 ASSLLPSEGTYEQY
TRBJ1-2 TRBV28 ASSLNSGTGDGYT
TRBJ1-4 TRBV10-3 AISERAGEKLF
TRBJ2-2 TRBV5-1 ASSWIGGDTGELF
TRBJ2-1 TRBV5-1 ASRWDYNSYNEQF
TRBJ1-4 TRBV5-6 ASSLTGGISNEKLF
TRBJ2-3 TRBV6-2/TRBV6-3 ASSSWTSSTDTQY
TRBJ2-1 TRBV28 ASSFAGGTYNEQF